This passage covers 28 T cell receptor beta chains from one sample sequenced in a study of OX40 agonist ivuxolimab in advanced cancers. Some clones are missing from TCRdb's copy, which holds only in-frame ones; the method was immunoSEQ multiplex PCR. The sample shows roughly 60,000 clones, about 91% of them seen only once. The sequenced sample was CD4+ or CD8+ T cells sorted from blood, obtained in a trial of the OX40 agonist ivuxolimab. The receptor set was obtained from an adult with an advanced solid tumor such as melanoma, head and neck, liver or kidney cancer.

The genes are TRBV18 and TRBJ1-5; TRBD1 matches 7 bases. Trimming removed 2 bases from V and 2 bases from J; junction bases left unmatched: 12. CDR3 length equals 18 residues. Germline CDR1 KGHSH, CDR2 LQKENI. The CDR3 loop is CASSPSGTGELGNQPQHF. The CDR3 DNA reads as TGTGCCAGCTCACCATCGGGAACAGGGGAGTTAGGCAATCAGCCCCAGCATTTT. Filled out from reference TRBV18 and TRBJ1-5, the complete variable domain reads NAGVMQNPRHLVRRRGQEARLRCSPMKGHSHVYWYRQLPEEGLKFMVYLQKENIIDESGMPKERFSAEFPKEGPSILRIQQVVRGDSAAYFCASSPSGTGELGNQPQHFGDGTRLSIL.

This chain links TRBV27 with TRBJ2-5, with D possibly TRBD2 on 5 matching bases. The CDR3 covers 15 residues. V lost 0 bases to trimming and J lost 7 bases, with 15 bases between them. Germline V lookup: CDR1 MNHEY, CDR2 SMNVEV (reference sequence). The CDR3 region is CASSLSGGIRGTQYF. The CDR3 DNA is TGTGCCAGCAGTTTATCAGGTGGCATTCGGGGGACCCAGTACTTC.

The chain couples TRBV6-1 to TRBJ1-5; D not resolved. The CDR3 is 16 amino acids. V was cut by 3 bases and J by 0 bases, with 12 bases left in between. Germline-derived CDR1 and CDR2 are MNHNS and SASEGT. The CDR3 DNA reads TGTGCCAGCAGTGATCGGTCGGGGTATAGCAATCAGCCCCAGCATTTT. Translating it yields CASSDRSGYSNQPQHF.

Here the CDR3 reads CASSTEGGQSYF. CDR3 DNA: TGTGCCAGTAGTACTGAAGGAGGACAGTCTTACTTC. The chain links TRBV19 to TRBJ2-7, with D possibly TRBD1 on 6 matching bases. Looked up from germline, CDR1 is LNHDA and CDR2 is SQIVND (reference sequence). The CDR3 spans 12 residues. V was clipped by 4 bases and J by 13 bases, with 17 bases between them.

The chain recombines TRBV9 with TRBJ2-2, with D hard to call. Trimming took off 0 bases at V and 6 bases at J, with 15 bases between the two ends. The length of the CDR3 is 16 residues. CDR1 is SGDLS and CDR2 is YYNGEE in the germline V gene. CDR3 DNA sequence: TGTGCCAGCAGCGTAGTGGCAGAACCCCCCCCCGGGGAGCTGTTTTTT. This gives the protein CASSVVAEPPPGELFF.

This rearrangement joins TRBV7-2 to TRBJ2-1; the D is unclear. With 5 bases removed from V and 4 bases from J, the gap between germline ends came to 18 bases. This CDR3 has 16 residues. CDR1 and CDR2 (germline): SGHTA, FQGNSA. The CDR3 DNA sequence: TGTGCCAGCAGCAATGAGAGAGGTTGGGGTTACAATGAGCAGTTCTTC. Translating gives CASSNERGWGYNEQFF. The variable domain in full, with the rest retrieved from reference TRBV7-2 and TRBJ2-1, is GAGVSQSPSNKVTEKGKDVELRCDPISGHTALYWYRQSLGQGLEFLIYFQGNSAPDKSGLPSDRFSAERTGGSVSTLTIQRTQQEDSAVYLCASSNERGWGYNEQFFGPGTRLTVL.

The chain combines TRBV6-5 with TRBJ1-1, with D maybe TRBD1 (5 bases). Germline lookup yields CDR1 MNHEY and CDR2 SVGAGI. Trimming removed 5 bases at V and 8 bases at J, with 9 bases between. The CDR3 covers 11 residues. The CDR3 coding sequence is TGTGCCAGCAGTGCCAGGGACGAAGCTTTCTTT. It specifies CASSARDEAFF.

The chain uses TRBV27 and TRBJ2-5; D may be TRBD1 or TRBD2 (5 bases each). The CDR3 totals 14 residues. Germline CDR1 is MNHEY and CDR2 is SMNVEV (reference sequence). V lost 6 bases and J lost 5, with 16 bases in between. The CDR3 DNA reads TGTGCCAGCAGCCGCCGGGACGCCCTGGAGACCCAGTACTTC. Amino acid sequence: CASSRRDALETQYF.

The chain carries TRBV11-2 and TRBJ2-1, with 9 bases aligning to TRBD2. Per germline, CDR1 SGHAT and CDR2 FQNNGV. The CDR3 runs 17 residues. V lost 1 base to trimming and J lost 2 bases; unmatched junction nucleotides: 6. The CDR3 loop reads CASSLGGAGGAYNEQFF. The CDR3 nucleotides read TGTGCCAGCAGCTTAGGGGGAGCGGGAGGTGCCTACAATGAGCAGTTCTTC.

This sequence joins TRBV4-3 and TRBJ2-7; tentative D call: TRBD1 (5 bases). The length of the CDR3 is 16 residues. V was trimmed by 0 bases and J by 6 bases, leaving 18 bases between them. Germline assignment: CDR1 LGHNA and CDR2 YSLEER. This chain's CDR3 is CASSQDSGPKALEQYF. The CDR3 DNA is TGCGCCAGCAGCCAAGATTCAGGGCCCAAAGCCCTCGAGCAGTACTTC.

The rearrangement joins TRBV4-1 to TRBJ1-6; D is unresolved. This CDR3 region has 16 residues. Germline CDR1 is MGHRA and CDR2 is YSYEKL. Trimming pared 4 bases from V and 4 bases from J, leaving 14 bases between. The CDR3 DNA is TGCGCCAGCAGCCCCAACCCATCGGAGTATAATTCACCCCTCCACTTT. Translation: CASSPNPSEYNSPLHF.

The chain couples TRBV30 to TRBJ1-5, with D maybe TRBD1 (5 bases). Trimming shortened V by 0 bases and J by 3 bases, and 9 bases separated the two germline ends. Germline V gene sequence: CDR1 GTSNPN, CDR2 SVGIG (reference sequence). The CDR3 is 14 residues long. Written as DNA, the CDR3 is TGTGCCTGGAGTGTAGGGGACCTCAATCAGCCCCAGCATTTT. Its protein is CAWSVGDLNQPQHF.

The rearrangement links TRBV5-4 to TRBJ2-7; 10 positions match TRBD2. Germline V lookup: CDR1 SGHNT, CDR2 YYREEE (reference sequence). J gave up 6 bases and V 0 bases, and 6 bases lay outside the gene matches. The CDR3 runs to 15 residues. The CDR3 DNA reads TGTGCCAGCAGCTTGGACCTAGCGGGAGAGGGCGAGCAGTACTTC. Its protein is CASSLDLAGEGEQYF.

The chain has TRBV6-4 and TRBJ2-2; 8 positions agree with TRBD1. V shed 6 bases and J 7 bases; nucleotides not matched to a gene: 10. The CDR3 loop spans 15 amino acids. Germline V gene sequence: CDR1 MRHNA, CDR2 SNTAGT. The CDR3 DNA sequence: TGTGCCAGCAGGTCCGACAGGGGTGAGAACGGGGAGCTGTTTTTT. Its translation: CASRSDRGENGELFF.

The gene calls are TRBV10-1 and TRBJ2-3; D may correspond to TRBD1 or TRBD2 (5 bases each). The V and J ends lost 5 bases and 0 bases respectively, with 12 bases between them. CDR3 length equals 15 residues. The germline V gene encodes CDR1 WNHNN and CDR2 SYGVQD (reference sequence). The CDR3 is CASSSGPLSTDTQYF. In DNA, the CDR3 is TGCGCCAGCAGTTCGGGGCCGCTTAGCACAGATACGCAGTATTTT.

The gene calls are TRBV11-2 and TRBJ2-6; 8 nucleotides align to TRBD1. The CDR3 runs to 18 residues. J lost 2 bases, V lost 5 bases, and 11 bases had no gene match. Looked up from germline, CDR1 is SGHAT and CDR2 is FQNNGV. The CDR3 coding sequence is TGTGCCAGCAGCGAGCGGACAGGGACAATAACTGGGGCCAACGTCCTGACTTTC. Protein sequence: CASSERTGTITGANVLTF.

The CDR3 sequence is CASRRTGGQGSSYEQYF. CDR3 coding DNA: TGTGCCAGCAGAAGAACCGGTGGCCAGGGGAGCTCCTACGAGCAGTACTTC. The rearrangement uses TRBV2 and TRBJ2-7, with D tentatively TRBD1 (6 bases). Per the germline V gene, CDR1 is SNHLY and CDR2 is FYNNEI. Trimming took 6 bases from V and 0 from J, leaving 21 bases between them. CDR3 length equals 17 residues. The variable domain in full, with the rest retrieved from reference TRBV2 and TRBJ2-7, is EPEVTQTPSHQVTQMGQEVILRCVPISNHLYFYWYRQILGQKVEFLVSFYNNEISEKSEIFDDQFSVERPDGSNFTLKIRSTKLEDSAMYFCASRRTGGQGSSYEQYFGPGTRLTVT.

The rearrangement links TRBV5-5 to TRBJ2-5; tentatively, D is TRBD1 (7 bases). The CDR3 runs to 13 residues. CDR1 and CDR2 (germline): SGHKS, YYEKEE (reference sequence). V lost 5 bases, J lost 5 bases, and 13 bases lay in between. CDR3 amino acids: CASRPQGRETQYF. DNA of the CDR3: TGTGCCAGCAGGCCACAGGGGAGGGAGACCCAGTACTTC.

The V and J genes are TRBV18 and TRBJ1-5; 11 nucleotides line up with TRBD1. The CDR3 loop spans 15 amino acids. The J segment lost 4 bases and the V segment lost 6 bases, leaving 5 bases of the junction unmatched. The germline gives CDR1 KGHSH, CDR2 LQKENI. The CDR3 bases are TGTGCCAGCTCCCAAGGGACAGGGGGAAATCAGCCCCAGCATTTT. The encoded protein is CASSQGTGGNQPQHF.

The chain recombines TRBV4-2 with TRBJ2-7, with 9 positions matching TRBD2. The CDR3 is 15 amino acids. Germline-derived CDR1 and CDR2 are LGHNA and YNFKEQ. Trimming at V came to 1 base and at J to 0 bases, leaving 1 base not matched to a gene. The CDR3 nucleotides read TGTGCCAGCAGCCAAGGACTAGCGGCCTCCTACGAGCAGTACTTC. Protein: CASSQGLAASYEQYF.

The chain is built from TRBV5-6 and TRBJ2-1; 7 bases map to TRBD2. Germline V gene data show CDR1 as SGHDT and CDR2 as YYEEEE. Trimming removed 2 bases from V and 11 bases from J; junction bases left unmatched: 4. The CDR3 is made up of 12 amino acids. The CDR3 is CASSFRLAKQFF. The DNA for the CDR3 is TGTGCCAGCAGCTTCAGACTAGCCAAGCAGTTCTTC. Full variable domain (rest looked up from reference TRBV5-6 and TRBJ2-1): DAGVTQSPTHLIKTRGQQVTLRCSPKSGHDTVSWYQQALGQGPQFIFQYYEEEERQRGNFPDRFSGHQFPNYSSELNVNALLLGDSALYLCASSFRLAKQFFGPGTRLTVL.

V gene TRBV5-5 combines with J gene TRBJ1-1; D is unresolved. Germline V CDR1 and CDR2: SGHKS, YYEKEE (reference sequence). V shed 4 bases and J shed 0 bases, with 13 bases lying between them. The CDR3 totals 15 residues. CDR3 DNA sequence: TGTGCCAGCAGCCTACTATACCCGATGAACACTGAAGCTTTCTTT. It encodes CASSLLYPMNTEAFF.

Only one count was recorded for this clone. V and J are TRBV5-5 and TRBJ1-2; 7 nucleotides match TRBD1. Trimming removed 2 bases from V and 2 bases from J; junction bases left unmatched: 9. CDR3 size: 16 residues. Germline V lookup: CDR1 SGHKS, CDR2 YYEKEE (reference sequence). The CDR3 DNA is TGTGCCAGCAGCTTTTCGGACAGGCGCCTCAACTATGGCTACACCTTC. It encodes CASSFSDRRLNYGYTF.

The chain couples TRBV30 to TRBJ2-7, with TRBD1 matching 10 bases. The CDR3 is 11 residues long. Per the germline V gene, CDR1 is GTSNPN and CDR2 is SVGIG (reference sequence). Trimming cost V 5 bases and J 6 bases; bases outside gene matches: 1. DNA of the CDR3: TGTGCCTGGGACAGGGGGCGCGAGCAGTACTTC. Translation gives CAWDRGREQYF.

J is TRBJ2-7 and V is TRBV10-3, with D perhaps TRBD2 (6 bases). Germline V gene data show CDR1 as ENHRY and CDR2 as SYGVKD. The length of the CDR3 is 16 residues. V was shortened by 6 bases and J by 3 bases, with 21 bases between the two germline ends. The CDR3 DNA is TGTGCCATCAGACCGCGGGATGGCGGACTTCACTACGAGCAGTACTTC. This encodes CAIRPRDGGLHYEQYF.

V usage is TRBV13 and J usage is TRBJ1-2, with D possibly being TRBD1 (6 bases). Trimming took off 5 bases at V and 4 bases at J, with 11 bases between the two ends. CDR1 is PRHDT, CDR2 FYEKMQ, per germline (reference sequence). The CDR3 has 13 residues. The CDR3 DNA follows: TGTGCCAGCAGCACCAGGGGCGGCTATGGCTACACCTTC. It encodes CASSTRGGYGYTF.

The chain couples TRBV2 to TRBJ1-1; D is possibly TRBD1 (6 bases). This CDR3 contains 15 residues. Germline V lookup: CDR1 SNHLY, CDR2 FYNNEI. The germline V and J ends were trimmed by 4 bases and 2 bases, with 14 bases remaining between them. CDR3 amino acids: CASSVPGALNTEAFF. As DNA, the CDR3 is TGTGCCAGCAGTGTTCCGGGGGCGCTCAACACTGAAGCTTTCTTT.

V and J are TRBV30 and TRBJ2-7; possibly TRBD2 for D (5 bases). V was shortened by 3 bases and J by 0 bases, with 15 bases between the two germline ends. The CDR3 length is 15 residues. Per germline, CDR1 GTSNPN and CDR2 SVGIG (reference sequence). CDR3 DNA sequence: TGTGCCTGGAGCACGAGTAACGGAGGCTCCTACGAGCAGTACTTC. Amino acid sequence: CAWSTSNGGSYEQYF.